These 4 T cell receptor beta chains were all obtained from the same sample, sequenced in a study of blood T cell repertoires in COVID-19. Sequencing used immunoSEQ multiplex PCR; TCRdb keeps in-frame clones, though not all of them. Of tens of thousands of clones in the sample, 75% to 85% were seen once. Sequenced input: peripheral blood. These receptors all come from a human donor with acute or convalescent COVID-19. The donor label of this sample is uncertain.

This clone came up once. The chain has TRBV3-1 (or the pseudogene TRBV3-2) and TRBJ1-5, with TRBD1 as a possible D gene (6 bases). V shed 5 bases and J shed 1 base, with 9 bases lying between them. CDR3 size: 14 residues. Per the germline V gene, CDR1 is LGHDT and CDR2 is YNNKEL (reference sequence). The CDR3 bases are TGTGCCAGCAGCGGCGGACAGAGCAATCAGCCCCAGCATTTT. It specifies CASSGGQSNQPQHF.

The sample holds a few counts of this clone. The CDR3 region is CASSKMFDTEAFF. The CDR3 bases are TGTGCCAGCAGCAAAATGTTCGACACTGAAGCTTTCTTT. The chain couples TRBV6-2 or TRBV6-3 to TRBJ1-1; D ambiguous. V lost 6 bases to trimming and J lost 3 bases, with 11 bases between them. The CDR3 has 13 amino acids. CDR1 and CDR2 from the germline V gene are MNHEY and SVGEGT.

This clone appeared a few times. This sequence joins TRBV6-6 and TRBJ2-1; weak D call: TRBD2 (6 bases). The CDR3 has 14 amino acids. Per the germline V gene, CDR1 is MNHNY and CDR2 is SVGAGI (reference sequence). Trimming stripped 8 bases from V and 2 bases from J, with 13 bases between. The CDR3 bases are TGTGCCAGCGGCGTCAGCGGGCCCTACAATGAGCAGTTCTTC. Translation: CASGVSGPYNEQFF.

CDR3 in amino acids: CASSLKGGETQYF. The CDR3 DNA follows: TGTGCCAGCAGCTTAAAAGGGGGAGAGACCCAGTACTTC. V gene TRBV28 combines with J gene TRBJ2-5; a possible D gene is TRBD1 (6 bases). Trimming shortened V by 6 bases and J by 4 bases, and 12 bases separated the two germline ends. The germline CDR1 and CDR2 sequences are MDHEN and SYDVKM. The CDR3 covers 13 residues. Using reference TRBV28 and TRBJ2-5 for the parts outside the CDR3, the full variable domain is DVKVTQSSRYLVKRTGEKVFLECVQDMDHENMFWYRQDPGLGLRLIYFSYDVKMKEKGDIPEGYSVSREKKERFSLILESASTNQTSMYLCASSLKGGETQYFGPGTRLLVL.